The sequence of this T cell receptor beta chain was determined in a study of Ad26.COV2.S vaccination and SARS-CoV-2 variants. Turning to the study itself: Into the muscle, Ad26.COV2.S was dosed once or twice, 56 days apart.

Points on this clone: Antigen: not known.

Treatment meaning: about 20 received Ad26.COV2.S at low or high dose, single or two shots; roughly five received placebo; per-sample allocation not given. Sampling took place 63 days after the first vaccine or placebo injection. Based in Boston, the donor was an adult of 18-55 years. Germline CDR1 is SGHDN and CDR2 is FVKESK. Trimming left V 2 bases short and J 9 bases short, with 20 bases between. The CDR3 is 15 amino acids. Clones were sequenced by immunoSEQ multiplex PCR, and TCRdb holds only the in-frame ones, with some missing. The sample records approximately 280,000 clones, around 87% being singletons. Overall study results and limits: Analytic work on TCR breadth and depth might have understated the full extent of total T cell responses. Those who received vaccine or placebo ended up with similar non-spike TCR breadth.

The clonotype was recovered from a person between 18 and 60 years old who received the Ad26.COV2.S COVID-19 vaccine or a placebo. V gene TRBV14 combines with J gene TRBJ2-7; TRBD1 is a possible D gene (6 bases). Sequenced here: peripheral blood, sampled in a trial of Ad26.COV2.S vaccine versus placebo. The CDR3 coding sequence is TGTGCCAGCAGCCAAATAGGGACAATGGAGGCTCGGCAGTACTTC. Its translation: CASSQIGTMEARQYF. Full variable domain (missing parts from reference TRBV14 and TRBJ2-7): EAGVTQFPSHSVIEKGQTVTLRCDPISGHDNLYWYRRVMGKEIKFLLHFVKESKQDESGMPNNRFLAERTGGTYSTLKVQPAELEDSGVYFCASSQIGTMEARQYFGPGTRLTVT.